This TCR beta chain was retrieved from a study of cytomegalovirus exposure and HLA in healthy donors (dated by TCRdb to the late 2010s). A note on the overall study: According to an earlier analysis of several hundred of the donors, 150 million to 200 million T cells yielded over 100 million unique TCR beta sequences and 276 Gb of sequence data. Every discovery cohort repertoire had been produced on one sequencing platform. Typing coverage differed by locus: A, B, C, DRB1 and DQB1 were typed in about 620-630 donors, DQA1 in about 550, DPA1 in 600 to 610, and DPB1 in around 490. The study aimed to test whether cataloging public T cell receptors could reveal signatures of past pathogen exposure. The T cell repertoires of under 750 subjects were profiled by immunosequencing and related to cytomegalovirus serostatus. Roughly 5 DR-DQ haplotypes were handled as single units for association and clustering, since linkage in the cohort was strong. Of the 300 to 500 genotyped donors, more than 75% were placed in the genetic ancestry cluster associated with self-reported Caucasian donors. Donor age, sex, ethnicity and CMV serostatus were collected together with the repertoire data. Along with the roughly 710-subject first cohort, a separate validation cohort of over 90 different subjects was used. Across 300 to 400 genotyped donors of the cohort, an average of about 250,000 unique TCR beta nucleotide sequences per donor were sequenced, and roughly 20% of those sequences were non-productive. HLA typing included class I and class II loci at four-digit resolution. To predict cytomegalovirus infection status, the study brought together high-throughput TCR immunosequencing, statistical association of individual TCRs with disease status, and machine learning. Roughly 300 gigabases of sequencing data and approximately 91 million unique TCR sequences made up an early release that covered approximately 620 HLA-typed donors. To decide whether each TCR beta V gene segment behaved as functional or pseudogenic, an earlier analysis of some 580 of the donors relied on high-throughput TCR beta sequencing. A later analysis re-analyzed previously published TCR beta repertoires from 660 or so donors and added high-resolution HLA genotyping to study TCR occurrence patterns. Rather than using new phenotypic data, the later analysis identified candidate immune exposures from TCR beta sequences and from how often those sequences occurred across donors. In a later genetic analysis, genome-wide SNP genotypes for about 65% of the roughly 700 donors were used, and that subset was treated as a discovery cohort. Summary of the overall study and its limitations: In a later analysis, more than 15,000 TCR beta sequences were associated with specific HLA alleles at a false discovery rate of 0.05. A further reported finding was that TCR beta sequences accurately predicted the HLA-A and HLA-B alleles for most subjects in the first cohort. In a later analysis, most CMV-associated TCR beta chains were found to appear HLA-restricted, with HLA associations seemingly driven largely by CMV exposure. Roughly uniform sequencing depth across donors was assumed in presence/absence analyses, although this assumption may not hold. For the cohort, immune exposure information was limited to CMV serostatus. Linkage disequilibrium might explain the correlated functional status among segregating V segments, but an unknown experimental factor could not be ruled out. The earlier analysis of approximately 540 of the donors excluded 15 to 20 rarely observed V segments, including chromosome 9 orphons, because counts were too low. The 87-base-pair reads could not distinguish some IMGT-functional V segments, including TRBV6-2 and TRBV6-3, so those segments were excluded. Compared with equally common non-associated chains, HLA-associated TCR beta chains in a later analysis were more clonally expanded and had lower generation probabilities. A cluster of highly shared sequence variants was judged likely to be a technical artifact of the sequencing pipeline. In a later analysis, TCR association rates were found to vary across HLA loci, with the most associated TCRs seen for DRB1 alleles and the fewest for HLA-C alleles. In an earlier analysis of more than 500 of the donors, most TCR beta V segments appeared in productive rearrangements about 90% or about 30% of the time, broadly matching IMGT annotations. Because HLA typing was missing for some donors at each locus, association tests included only the typed subset. In the study, roughly 160 TCR beta chains were listed as associated with cytomegalovirus. In both the original and validation cohorts, the classifier was reported to diagnose cytomegalovirus status with high specificity and sensitivity. The authors suggested that the approach could potentially be extended to other disease states and immunological phenotypes. The cohort was sequenced for TCR beta chains only, and without alpha or paired-chain data the features that could be detected were limited. Several of the top co-occurrence clusters appeared to be linked to parvovirus B19, influenza, CMV and Epstein-Barr virus, according to a later analysis. When HLA alleles, especially DR and DQ, strongly co-occurred, attributing TCR associations to individual alleles was difficult. A later genetic analysis reported fewer N-insertions in productive TCRs among donors in an Asian-associated ancestry cluster than the roughly 720-donor mean. An association between a missense DCLRE1C variant and V-gene and J-gene trimming of TCR beta chains was found in a later genetic analysis and replicated in an independent cohort. Most TCR sequences were seen in very few donors, while some public TCRs were found in many individuals. A few of the identified cytomegalovirus-associated TCR beta chains were confirmed in vitro to be specific for cytomegalovirus antigens.

In total, approximately 690 healthy bone marrow donors made up the cohort. All cohort members were sampled while nominally healthy, although unrecorded immune exposures were likely present. The donor tested CMV seronegative, placing the donor among the 350 or so seronegative members of the cohort. Each donor provided a peripheral blood sample, and peripheral blood mononuclear cells were used for TCR beta sequencing. Genomic DNA extraction from the blood cell samples was performed with the Qiagen DNeasy Blood Extraction Kit. The library was obtained by the immunoSEQ multiplex PCR assay. A mixture of 60 forward primers for TCR Vbeta segments and 13 reverse primers for TCR Jbeta segments was used in the multiplex PCR. The CDR3 region of rearranged TCR beta genes was amplified from genomic DNA with a multiplex PCR assay. The Illumina HiSeq System was used to sequence the amplified TCR beta libraries as 87-base-pair reads. Processing in the source paper ran as follows. In a later analysis, about 80 million unique TCR beta chains were counted across the 650 to 750 repertoires, and roughly 9.9 million of these chains were shared by at least two donors. Raw reads were error-corrected and collapsed into unique sequences with a nearest-neighbor algorithm that merged closely related sequences to remove PCR and sequencing errors. CDR3 sequences were aligned to IMGT reference sequences to assign V, D and J gene segments. For a sequence to be retained, a match of at least six nucleotides was required to both a V gene segment and a J gene segment. Rearrangements were called productive when the CDR3 lacked stop codons and stayed in frame with V and J; all others were non-productive. CDR3 was defined by IMGT convention, running from the second conserved V-encoded cysteine to the conserved J-encoded phenylalanine. Sequences without an unambiguous match to a single V gene segment were excluded from the earlier analysis of 587 of the donors. In an earlier analysis of approximately 560 of the donors, a V segment was called functional when productive rearrangements were above 56.7%, and segregating when the standard deviation between donors exceeded 5%. A statistical classification framework was developed to diagnose cytomegalovirus status using the catalog of TCR beta chain sequences. In a later analysis, TCR nucleotide sequences were compared against IMGT/GENE-DB human TR gene sequences so that V and J genes could be assigned. In a later analysis, CDR3 sequences and most-parsimonious VDJ recombination scenarios were assigned using the TCRdist pipeline. In a later analysis, each TCR beta chain was defined by its CDR3 amino acid sequence together with its V-gene family, and reads without a unique V-gene family were excluded. In a later analysis, around 600 highly shared, low-generation-probability nucleotide sequences were removed to address suspected cross-contamination and a sequencing artifact. In a later analysis, a clonal expansion index for each public chain was calculated from normalized within-repertoire ranks of inferred template counts. In a later analysis, generation probabilities were computed with a VDJ recombination model fitted to out-of-frame rearrangements, and the resulting probabilities were checked against IGoR. In a later analysis, hypergeometric tests were used to score TCR-TCR, TCR-HLA and TCR-CMV co-occurrence, with a repertoire-size bias correction applied to TCR pairs. In a later analysis, false discovery rates were estimated by permuting HLA or CMV assignments 20 times. A later analysis grouped co-occurring TCRs with DBSCAN, adding TCRdist sequence similarity when clustering within HLA-allele-positive subsets. For co-occurrence clustering, repertoires with fewer than 30,000 or more than 120,000 public chains were excluded, along with four to six repertoires with anomalous nucleotide sharing. TCRdb mirrors the immuneACCESS table, restricted to in-frame sequences. Some clones are absent from its copies; in checked studies, under half trace to an unresolved V gene, and the reason for the others is unknown. V, J and clone size are those of that table, while D and trimming were read from the DNA. Counted in this sample were roughly 100,000 clones; 70% to 80% of them appeared once. The ten top clones hold 1.3% of the sample.

The germline V gene (reference sequence) yields SEHNR for CDR1 and FQNEAQ for CDR2. Taken from cysteine to phenylalanine, the CDR3 has 16 residues. Only the CDR3 DNA is retained, 48 bases long and in frame from the first base. V is pruned by 2 bases and J by 4 bases, leaving 6 bases of the junction without a gene match. Turning to this clone: Its target antigen remains unknown. Base qualities are not at hand, and no much larger clone is one base apart.

The sequence was obtained from a man aged 35 to 55 in good health and CMV-seronegative. The rearranged segments are TRBV7-9 and TRBJ1-5, with 9 middle bases fitting TRBD1. Sequencing was carried out using PBMCs. The DNA is TGTGCCAGCAGCTTATGGTCAGGACAGGGGAATCAGCCCCAGCATTTT. Its translation reads: CASSLWSGQGNQPQHF. The CDR3 plus the reference TRBV7-9 and TRBJ1-5 genes for the other parts give the full variable domain: DTGVSQNPRHKITKRGQNVTFRCDPISEHNRLYWYRQTLGQGPEFLTYFQNEAQLEKSRLLSDRFSAERPKGSFSTLEIQRTEQGDSAMYLCASSLWSGQGNQPQHFGDGTRLSIL.